Sequencing of this T cell receptor beta chain was carried out in a study of shared clonotypes between healthy human individuals. Study findings and constraints: On the whole, naive subsets had larger estimated richness than memory subsets had. Limited genetic and exposure-history diversity came from having few donors.

Method: immunoSEQ multiplex PCR; TCRdb's copy keeps in-frame clones and lacks some. The table records roughly 2.4 million clones, more than 90% of them present only once. On this clone itself: Its antigen remains unknown.

CD4+ cells underwent separation, giving CD45RA+ naive and CD45RA-negative memory subsets. V lost 1 base to trimming and J lost 0 bases; unmatched junction nucleotides: 5. This CDR3 spans 18 amino acids. Germline V gives CDR1 LGHNA, CDR2 YSLEER. The rearrangement links TRBV4-3 to TRBJ2-6, with TRBD2 matching over 8 bases. This clonotype was obtained from a young man in good health. Sequencing used naive CD4+ T cells sorted from blood. Subset meaning: CD45RA+ positively selected. The CDR3, as DNA: TGCGCCAGCAGCCAAGTCCTAGCGGGTCACTCTGGGGCCAACGTCCTGACTTTC. It codes for CASSQVLAGHSGANVLTF.